This T cell receptor beta chain was identified in a study of blood T cell repertoires in COVID-19. Study-wide background: PBMCs, B-cell-depleted T cells, or T cells were the source of the cDNA or gDNA that made up the material.

V lost 6 bases to trimming and J lost 2 bases, with 8 bases between them. The CDR3 runs to 13 residues. Produced via immunoSEQ multiplex PCR; TCRdb's table is partial and in-frame only. Of 150,000 or so clones in the sample, approximately 83% were seen once. The chain is built from TRBV12-3 or TRBV12-4 and TRBJ1-3; D is ambiguous. This clonotype was obtained from a man between 65 and 85 years old who had been exposed to COVID-19. The sample comprised PBMCs or T cells enriched from blood (not recorded which). The CDR3 region is CASSPGAGNTIYF. CDR3 bases: TGTGCCAGCAGCCCCGGGGCTGGAAACACCATATATTTT.